Below are 27 T cell receptor beta chains sequenced from a single sample in a study of blood T cells in healthy people across ages. A sample-barcoded 5' primer and a J-beta primer mix were used in a second PCR of about 7 to 11 cycles. TCRdb recomputed calls from the 5' RACE reads with MiXCR, one row per CDR3 protein. The sample contains 550,000 to 800,000 distinct CDR3 sequences, less than 40% of which appear only once. Sample: blood. These receptors were taken from an elderly woman in good health.

Ten or more counts support this clonotype. The chain employs TRBV20-1 and TRBJ2-5; a weak D match, TRBD2 (5 bases). The germline V gene has CDR1 DFQATT and CDR2 SNEGSKA (reference sequence). Between the trimmed V and J ends, which lost 0 bases and 7 bases, there was a span of 15 bases. This CDR3 is 14 amino acids long. The CDR3 protein is CSARDYAGGGTQYF. DNA for the CDR3: TGCAGTGCTAGAGATTACGCGGGCGGTGGGACCCAGTACTTC.

The chain is built from TRBV7-9 and TRBJ2-2; maybe TRBD2 (6 bases). Germline V gives CDR1 SEHNR, CDR2 FQNEAQ (reference sequence). This CDR3 is 13 amino acids long. The V gene lost 10 bases and the J gene lost 5 bases, with 14 bases spanning the gap. In DNA form, the CDR3 reads TGTGCCACGGGACTTTCGGGAACCGGGGAGCTGTTTTTT. Encoded protein: CATGLSGTGELFF.

This clonotype has ten or more counts. V usage is TRBV5-1 and J usage is TRBJ2-7; D unresolved. Between the trimmed V and J ends, which lost 5 bases and 0 bases, there was a span of 9 bases. Germline loops: CDR1 SGHRS, CDR2 YFSETQ. CDR3 length equals 13 residues. DNA of the CDR3: TGCGCCAGCAGTATAAGTTTCTCCTACGAGCAGTACTTC. It yields the protein CASSISFSYEQYF.

This clonotype was counted ten times or more. The DNA for the CDR3 is TGTGCCAGCAGTTTTCCGCTGACTCCTCCCTACGAGCAGTACTTC. This sequence encodes CASSFPLTPPYEQYF. The chain employs TRBV12-3 or TRBV12-4 and TRBJ2-7; D unresolved. The V end was cut by 3 bases, the J end by 2 bases, with 14 bases between. This CDR3 region has 15 residues.

Remarks on this clonotype: The junction departs from germline at one end; a sequencing error may be responsible. The chain combines TRBV7-2 with TRBJ1-1; TRBD1 matches at 10 bases. This CDR3 is 17 amino acids long. Germline CDR1 is SGHTA and CDR2 is FQGNSA. The CDR3 region has the DNA TGTGCCAGCAGCCGAGTCCCGGGACAGGGGTTGAAAACTGAAGCTTTCTTT. Translating it yields CASSRVPGQGLKTEAFF.

This sequence joins TRBV3-1 and TRBJ2-3; weak D call: TRBD2 (5 bases). The CDR3 has 16 amino acids. V dropped 0 bases and J dropped 2 bases, with 12 bases sitting between them. CDR1 is LGHDT, CDR2 YNNKEL, per germline (reference sequence). The CDR3 loop is CASSQEGSSSTDTQYF. DNA of the CDR3: TGTGCCAGCAGCCAAGAAGGGAGTTCTTCCACAGATACGCAGTATTTT.

This clonotype was picked up many times. This CDR3 is CASSQDLNRAEETQYF. The CDR3 DNA follows: TGTGCCAGCAGCCAAGATCTAAACAGGGCGGAGGAGACCCAGTACTTC. The gene calls are TRBV3-1 and TRBJ2-5; a possible D gene is TRBD1 (6 bases). Per the germline V gene, CDR1 is LGHDT and CDR2 is YNNKEL (reference sequence). V was clipped by 0 bases and J by 5 bases, with 16 bases between them. The CDR3 spans 16 residues.

In regard to this clonotype: A much larger clone lies a single base off, so this may be a read error. This sequence joins TRBV25-1 and TRBJ2-3; TRBD1 is a possible D gene (5 bases). Trimming removed 1 base at V and 4 bases at J, with 12 bases between. The CDR3 length is 15 residues. Germline values: CDR1 MGHDK, CDR2 SYGVNS. The CDR3 here is CASSELKGSADTQYF. The CDR3 DNA sequence: TGTGCCAGCAGTGAATTGAAGGGGTCCGCAGATACGCAGTATTTT. Looking up the rest from reference TRBV25-1 and TRBJ2-3 gives the full variable domain: EADIYQTPRYLVIGTGKKITLECSQTMGHDKMYWYQQDPGMELHLIHYSYGVNSTEKGDLSSESTVSRIRTEHFPLTLESARPSHTSQYLCASSELKGSADTQYFGPGTRLTVL.

A word on this clonotype: Here the CDR3 omits its conserved ending phenylalanine or tryptophan, so a read error is the likely source. The chain is built from TRBV5-1 and TRBJ2-7; D perhaps matches TRBD2 (5 bases). In germline, CDR1 is SGHRS, CDR2 YFSETQ. The germline V and J ends were trimmed by 4 bases and 3 bases, with 8 bases remaining between them. This CDR3 has 12 amino acids. CDR3 in DNA: TGCGCCAGCAGCGGGAGCCACTACGAGCAGTACAAC. Translation gives CASSGSHYEQYN.

This clonotype occurred a few times. A much larger clone differs from this one at a single base, so this may be a read error. This chain uses TRBV6-6 with TRBJ2-5, with D maybe TRBD2 (5 bases). This CDR3 comprises 12 residues. Deletions cut 6 bases from V and 11 bases from J, with 16 bases between. Germline assignment: CDR1 MNHNY and CDR2 SVGAGI (reference sequence). In DNA, the CDR3 is TGTGCCAGCAGGTTTCCCGGGGAAGAGCAGTACTTC. This translates into CASRFPGEEQYF.

Of note for this clonotype: A much larger clone lies one base from this, so it may be a read error. The gene calls are TRBV28 and TRBJ2-3, with a tentative D call TRBD1 (5 bases). This CDR3 has 12 amino acids. V was shortened by 5 bases and J by 11 bases, with 14 bases between the two germline ends. Germline CDR1 reads MDHEN; CDR2 reads SYDVKM. The CDR3 nucleotides are TGTGCCAGCAGTACCGGACAATATAGGCAGTATTTT. Translation gives CASSTGQYRQYF.

This clonotype came up many times. This sequence joins TRBV9 and TRBJ1-2; TRBD1 aligns across 8 bases. The CDR3 has 15 residues. Germline trimming cut 2 bases from V and 8 bases from J; bases unmatched to any gene: 11. The V gene's germline CDR1 is SGDLS and CDR2 YYNGEE. The CDR3 sequence is CASSVDPDRVMGYTF. Written as DNA, the CDR3 is TGTGCCAGCAGCGTGGATCCGGACAGGGTTATGGGCTACACCTTC.

Worth noting for this clonotype: A much bigger clone sits one base away, suggesting this may be a read error. The chain combines TRBV27 with TRBJ1-1; D might be TRBD1 (6 bases). Trimming removed 1 base at V and 4 bases at J, with 13 bases between. CDR1 is MNHEY, CDR2 SMNVEV, per germline (reference sequence). CDR3 length equals 15 residues. The CDR3 DNA is TGTGCCAGCAGTTTATTGGTGGGGGCCGGCACTGAAGCTTTCTTT. Translation: CASSLLVGAGTEAFF.

The V gene is TRBV30, the J gene TRBJ1-2; tentative D call: TRBD1 (6 bases). V was shortened by 3 bases and J by 8 bases, with 13 bases between the two germline ends. In germline, CDR1 is GTSNPN, CDR2 SVGIG (reference sequence). The CDR3 is 12 amino acids. DNA of the CDR3: TGTGCCTGGAGGCCTACAGGGCTCGGCTACACCTTC. Protein sequence: CAWRPTGLGYTF.

This clonotype was detected many times. V and J are TRBV30 and TRBJ1-2; perhaps TRBD1 as D (5 bases). The V end lost 1 base, the J end lost 7 bases, and 7 bases lay between the germline ends. The CDR3 runs 11 residues. Germline V gene lookup returns CDR1 GTSNPN and CDR2 SVGIG (reference sequence). The chain's CDR3 is CAWSAGGGYTF. The CDR3 coding sequence is TGTGCCTGGAGTGCCGGGGGTGGCTACACCTTC.

This CDR3 reads CASSLHDQGALGAFF. CDR3 coding DNA: TGTGCCAGCAGTCTTCACGACCAGGGGGCCCTTGGAGCTTTCTTT. The chain combines TRBV6-5 with TRBJ1-1; 8 positions agree with TRBD1. CDR1 and CDR2 (germline): MNHEY, SVGAGI. Trimming cost V 5 bases and J 10 bases; bases outside gene matches: 15. The CDR3 loop spans 15 amino acids.

The rearrangement joins TRBV7-9 to TRBJ2-7, with TRBD2 identical over 9 bases. V was pared by 0 bases and J by 3 bases, with 6 bases of the junction left unmatched. The CDR3 runs 16 residues. Germline assignment: CDR1 SEHNR and CDR2 FQNEAQ (reference sequence). The CDR3 DNA is TGTGCCAGCAGCTTAGCTACCGGCGGGAGGGGCTACGAGCAGTACTTC. This encodes CASSLATGGRGYEQYF. Variable domain in full (rest from reference TRBV7-9 and TRBJ2-7): DTGVSQNPRHKITKRGQNVTFRCDPISEHNRLYWYRQTLGQGPEFLTYFQNEAQLEKSRLLSDRFSAERPKGSFSTLEIQRTEQGDSAMYLCASSLATGGRGYEQYFGPGTRLTVT.

This clonotype has a handful of counts. A much larger clone lies a single base off, so this may be a read error. The chain links TRBV20-1 to TRBJ2-1; 10 positions agree with TRBD2. This CDR3 spans 14 amino acids. After removal of 4 bases from V and 5 bases from J, the junction contained 5 bases not matched to a gene. Germline CDR1 reads DFQATT; CDR2 reads SNEGSKA (reference sequence). The CDR3 sequence: CSATSGGAHNEQFF. CDR3 in DNA: TGCAGTGCTACCAGCGGGGGGGCCCACAATGAGCAGTTCTTC.

This clonotype was found once. The chain joins TRBV7-2 to TRBJ2-5; 9 bases map to TRBD2. This CDR3 is 16 amino acids long. After removal of 5 bases from V and 11 bases from J, the junction contained 18 bases not matched to a gene. Germline CDR1 and CDR2: SGHTA and FQGNSA. This CDR3 is CASSPRGGAGGNEQYF. CDR3 sequence (DNA): TGTGCCAGCAGCCCCCGCGGGGGGGCCGGTGGCAATGAGCAGTACTTC.

The rearrangement uses TRBV5-6 and TRBJ2-5; D gene ambiguous. The DNA end favors TRBJ2-4, so the J call may be wrong. This CDR3 has 13 residues. Germline CDR1 reads SGHDT; CDR2 reads YYEEEE. CDR3 loop: CASSSRPENIQYF. CDR3 DNA: TGTGCCAGCAGCTCCCGCCCGGAGAACATTCAGTACTTC.

Ten or more counts support this clonotype. This chain connects TRBV20-1 to TRBJ2-3; TRBD2 agrees at 9 bases. CDR1 is DFQATT and CDR2 is SNEGSKA in the germline V gene (reference sequence). The CDR3 is 15 amino acids. Trimming removed 7 bases from V and 5 bases from J; junction bases left unmatched: 13. The CDR3 reads CSVPGRGGTGDTQYF. In nucleotides, the CDR3 is TGCAGTGTCCCGGGGCGGGGGGGCACTGGAGATACGCAGTATTTT.

The CDR3 DNA reads as TGTGCCAGCAGCCTATCGGGGGGCAGCTCCTACAATGAGCAGTACTTC. This codes for CASSLSGGSSYNEQYF. The chain joins TRBV7-6 to TRBJ2-1; D perhaps matches TRBD2 (7 bases). The J call is uncertain, as TRBJ2-7 better fits the DNA end. The CDR3 is 16 amino acids. CDR1 and CDR2 (germline): SGHVS, FNYEAQ.

A word on this clonotype: One end of the junction does not line up with germline, which may come from a read error. This sequence joins TRBV3-1 and TRBJ2-1; D remains unclear. The CDR3 is 11 amino acids. Per the germline V gene, CDR1 is LGHDT and CDR2 is YNNKEL (reference sequence). This chain's CDR3 is CASSRNNERFF. The CDR3 DNA sequence: TGTGCCAGCAGCCGAAACAATGAGCGGTTCTTC.

This clonotype has a count of ten or more. In nucleotides, the CDR3 is TGCAGTGCTAGCGGGCTAGCGGGGGGGACCTTCTACAATGAGCAGTTCTTC. As protein: CSASGLAGGTFYNEQFF. The chain couples TRBV20-1 to TRBJ2-1, with TRBD2 matching over 12 bases. This CDR3 has 17 amino acids. V shed 3 bases and J 3 bases; nucleotides not matched to a gene: 9. Germline V gene lookup returns CDR1 DFQATT and CDR2 SNEGSKA (reference sequence).

The table lists this clonotype with many counts. The chain is built from TRBV27 and TRBJ2-1, with TRBD2 identical over 7 bases. The CDR3 runs 15 residues. Germline lookup yields CDR1 MNHEY and CDR2 SMNVEV (reference sequence). Losses at the gene ends were 1 base for V and 2 bases for J; bases not matched to a gene: 2. The CDR3 bases are TGTGCCAGCAGTTTATGGGGGGGTGCCTACAATGAGCAGTTCTTC. This encodes CASSLWGGAYNEQFF.

This chain uses TRBV15 with TRBJ2-1; unclear D gene. V lost 3 bases to trimming and J lost 3 bases, with 12 bases between them. Germline CDR1 and CDR2: LNHNV and YYDKDF (reference sequence). This CDR3 comprises 15 residues. CDR3 amino acids: CATSSAALGYNEQFF. DNA of the CDR3: TGTGCCACCAGCAGTGCCGCCCTCGGCTACAATGAGCAGTTCTTC.

The table lists this clonotype with many counts. The CDR3 region has the DNA TGCGCCAGCAGCGCATCCGGGACAGGGGTTACCACTAGCACAGATACGCAGTATTTT. Its translation is CASSASGTGVTTSTDTQYF. The J gene is TRBJ2-3, the V gene TRBV5-1; 10 nucleotides agree with TRBD1. V lost 4 bases, J lost 0 bases, and 14 bases stayed unmatched. CDR1 and CDR2 (germline): SGHRS, YFSETQ. The CDR3 runs to 19 residues.